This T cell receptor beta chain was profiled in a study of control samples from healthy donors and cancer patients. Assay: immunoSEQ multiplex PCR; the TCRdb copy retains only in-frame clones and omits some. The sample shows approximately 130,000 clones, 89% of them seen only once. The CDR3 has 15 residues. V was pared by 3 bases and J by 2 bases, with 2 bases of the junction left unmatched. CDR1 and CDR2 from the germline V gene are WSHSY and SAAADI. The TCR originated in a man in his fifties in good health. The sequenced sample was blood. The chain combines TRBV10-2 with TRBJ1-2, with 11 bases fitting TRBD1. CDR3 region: CASSDGQGANYGYTF. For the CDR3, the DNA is TGCGCCAGCAGTGACGGACAGGGGGCAAACTATGGCTACACCTTC.